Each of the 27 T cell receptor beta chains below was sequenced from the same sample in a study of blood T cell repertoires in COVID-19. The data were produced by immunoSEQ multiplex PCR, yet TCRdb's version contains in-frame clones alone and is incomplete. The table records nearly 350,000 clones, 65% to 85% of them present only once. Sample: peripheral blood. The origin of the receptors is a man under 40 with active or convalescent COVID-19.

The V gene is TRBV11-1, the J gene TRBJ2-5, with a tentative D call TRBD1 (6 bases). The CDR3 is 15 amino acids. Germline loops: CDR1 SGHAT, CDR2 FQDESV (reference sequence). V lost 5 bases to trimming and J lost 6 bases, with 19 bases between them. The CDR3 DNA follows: TGTGCCAGCAGCACACCGGGAAGGGACAAAAAGACCCAGTACTTC. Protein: CASSTPGRDKKTQYF.

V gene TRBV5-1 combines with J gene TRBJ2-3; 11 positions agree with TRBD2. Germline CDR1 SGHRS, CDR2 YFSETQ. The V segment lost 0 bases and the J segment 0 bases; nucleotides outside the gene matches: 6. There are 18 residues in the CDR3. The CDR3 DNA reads TGCGCCAGCAGCTTGGCCGAACTAGCGGGGGTTAGCACAGATACGCAGTATTTT. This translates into CASSLAELAGVSTDTQYF.

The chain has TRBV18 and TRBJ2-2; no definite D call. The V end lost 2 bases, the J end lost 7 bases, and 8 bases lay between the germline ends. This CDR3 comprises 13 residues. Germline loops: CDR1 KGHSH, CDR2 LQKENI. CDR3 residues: CASSPSSGGELFF. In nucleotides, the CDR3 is TGTGCCAGCTCACCATCTAGTGGCGGGGAGCTGTTTTTT.

DNA of the CDR3: TGCGCCAGCAGCCAAGGCCGCTCCTGGGTCGGGGAAAAACTGTTTTTT. Encoded protein: CASSQGRSWVGEKLFF. V is TRBV4-3 and J is TRBJ1-4; no firm D call. This CDR3 is built from 16 residues. The V end was cut by 1 base, the J end by 8 bases, with 17 bases between. Germline V lookup: CDR1 LGHNA, CDR2 YSLEER.

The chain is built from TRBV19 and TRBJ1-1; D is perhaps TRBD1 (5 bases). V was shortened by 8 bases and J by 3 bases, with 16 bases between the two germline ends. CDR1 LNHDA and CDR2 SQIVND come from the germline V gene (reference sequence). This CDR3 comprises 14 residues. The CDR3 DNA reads TGTGCCAGTGTCGAGCAGGGATGGCACACTGAAGCTTTCTTT. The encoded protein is CASVEQGWHTEAFF.

The CDR3 coding sequence is TGCAGTGCTAGTCCCCCTAGCGGGGGTCAAGAGACCCAGTACTTC. The encoded protein is CSASPPSGGQETQYF. The rearrangement links TRBV20-1 to TRBJ2-5; 10 bases line up with TRBD2. CDR3 length: 15 amino acids. The V and J ends lost 3 bases and 2 bases, in that order; junction bases with no gene match: 6. Germline V gene lookup returns CDR1 DFQATT and CDR2 SNEGSKA (reference sequence).

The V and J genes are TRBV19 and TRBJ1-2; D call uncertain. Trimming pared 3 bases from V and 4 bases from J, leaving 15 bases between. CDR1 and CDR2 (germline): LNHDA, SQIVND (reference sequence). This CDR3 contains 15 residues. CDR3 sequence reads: CASSIAGPVSYGYTF. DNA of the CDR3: TGTGCCAGTAGTATTGCTGGGCCGGTAAGCTATGGCTACACCTTC.

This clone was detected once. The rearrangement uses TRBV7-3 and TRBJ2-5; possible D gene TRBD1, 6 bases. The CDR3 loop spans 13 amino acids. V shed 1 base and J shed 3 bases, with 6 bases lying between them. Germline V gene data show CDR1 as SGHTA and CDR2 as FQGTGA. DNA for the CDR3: TGTGCCAGCAGCTTAAACAGGGAAGAGACCCAGTACTTC. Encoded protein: CASSLNREETQYF.

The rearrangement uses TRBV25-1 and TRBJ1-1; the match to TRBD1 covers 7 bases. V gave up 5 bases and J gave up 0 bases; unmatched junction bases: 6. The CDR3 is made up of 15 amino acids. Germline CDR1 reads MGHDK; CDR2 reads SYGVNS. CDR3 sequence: CASSSGRGMNTEAFF. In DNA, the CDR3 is TGTGCCAGCAGTTCGGGCAGGGGGATGAACACTGAAGCTTTCTTT.

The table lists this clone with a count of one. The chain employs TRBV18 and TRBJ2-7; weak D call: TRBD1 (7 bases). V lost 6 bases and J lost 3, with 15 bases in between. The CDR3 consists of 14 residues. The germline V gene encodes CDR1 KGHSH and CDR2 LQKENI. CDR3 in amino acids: CASSSGTAGYEQYF. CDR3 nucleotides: TGTGCCAGCTCCTCCGGGACAGCGGGCTACGAGCAGTACTTC.

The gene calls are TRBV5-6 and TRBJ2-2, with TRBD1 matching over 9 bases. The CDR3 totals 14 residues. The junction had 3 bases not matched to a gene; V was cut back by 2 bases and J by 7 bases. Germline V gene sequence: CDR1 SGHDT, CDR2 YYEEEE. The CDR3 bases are TGTGCCAGCAGCTTAGGACAGGGGATCGGGGAGCTGTTTTTT. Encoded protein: CASSLGQGIGELFF.

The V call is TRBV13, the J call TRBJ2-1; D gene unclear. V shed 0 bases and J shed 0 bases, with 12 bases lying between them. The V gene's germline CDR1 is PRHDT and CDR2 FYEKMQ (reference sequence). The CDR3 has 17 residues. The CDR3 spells CASSLGGGVSSYNEQFF. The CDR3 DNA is TGTGCCAGCAGCTTAGGGGGTGGAGTAAGCTCCTACAATGAGCAGTTCTTC.

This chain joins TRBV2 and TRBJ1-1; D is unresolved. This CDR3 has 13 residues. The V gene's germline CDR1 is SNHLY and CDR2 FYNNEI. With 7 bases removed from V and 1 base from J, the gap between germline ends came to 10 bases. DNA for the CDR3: TGTGCCAGCAAAATGACTACGAACACTGAAGCTTTCTTT. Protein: CASKMTTNTEAFF.

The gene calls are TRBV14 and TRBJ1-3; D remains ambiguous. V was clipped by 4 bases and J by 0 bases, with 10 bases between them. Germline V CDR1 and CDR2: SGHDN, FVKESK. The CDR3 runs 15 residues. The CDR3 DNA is TGTGCCAGCAGCCCACCAGTTGTCTCTGGAAACACCATATATTTT. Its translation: CASSPPVVSGNTIYF.

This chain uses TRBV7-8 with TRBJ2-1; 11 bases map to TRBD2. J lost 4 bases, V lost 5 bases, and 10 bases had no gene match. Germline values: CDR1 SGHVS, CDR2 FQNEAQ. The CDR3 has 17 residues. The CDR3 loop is CASSPSLAGVSYNEQFF. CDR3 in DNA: TGTGCCAGCAGCCCCTCACTAGCGGGAGTGTCGTACAATGAGCAGTTCTTC.

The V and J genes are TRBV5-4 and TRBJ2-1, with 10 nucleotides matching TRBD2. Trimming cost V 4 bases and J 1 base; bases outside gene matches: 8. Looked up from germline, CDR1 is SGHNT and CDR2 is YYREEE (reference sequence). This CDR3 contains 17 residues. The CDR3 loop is CASSLPSSGRSYNEQFF. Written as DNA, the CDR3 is TGTGCCAGCAGCCTACCCTCTAGCGGGAGATCCTACAATGAGCAGTTCTTC. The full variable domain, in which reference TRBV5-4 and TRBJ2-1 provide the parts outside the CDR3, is ETGVTQSPTHLIKTRGQQVTLRCSSQSGHNTVSWYQQALGQGPQFIFQYYREEENGRGNFPPRFSGLQFPNYSSELNVNALELDDSALYLCASSLPSSGRSYNEQFFGPGTRLTVL.

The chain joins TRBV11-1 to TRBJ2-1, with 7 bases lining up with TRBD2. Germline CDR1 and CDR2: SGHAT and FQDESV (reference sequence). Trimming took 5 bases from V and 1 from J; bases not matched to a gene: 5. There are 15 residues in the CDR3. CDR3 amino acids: CASSHRTRSYNEQFF. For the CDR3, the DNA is TGTGCCAGCAGCCACCGGACTAGGTCCTACAATGAGCAGTTCTTC. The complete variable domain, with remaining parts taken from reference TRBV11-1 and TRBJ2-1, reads EAEVAQSPRYKITEKSQAVAFWCDPISGHATLYWYRQILGQGPELLVQFQDESVVDDSQLPKDRFSAERLKGVDSTLKIQPAELGDSAMYLCASSHRTRSYNEQFFGPGTRLTVL.

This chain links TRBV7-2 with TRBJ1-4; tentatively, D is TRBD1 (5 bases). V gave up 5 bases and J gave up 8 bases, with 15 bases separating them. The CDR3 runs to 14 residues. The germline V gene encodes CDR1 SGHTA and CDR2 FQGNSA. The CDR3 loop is CASSRLGEGEKLFF. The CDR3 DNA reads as TGTGCCAGCAGCCGCTTAGGGGAAGGAGAAAAACTGTTTTTT.

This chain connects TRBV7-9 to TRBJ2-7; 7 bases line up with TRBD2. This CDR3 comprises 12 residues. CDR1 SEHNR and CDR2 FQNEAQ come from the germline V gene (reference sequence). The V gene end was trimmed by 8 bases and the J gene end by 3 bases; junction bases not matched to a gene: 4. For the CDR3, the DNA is TGTGCCAGCGAAGGGGAGGGCTACGAGCAGTACTTC. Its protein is CASEGEGYEQYF.

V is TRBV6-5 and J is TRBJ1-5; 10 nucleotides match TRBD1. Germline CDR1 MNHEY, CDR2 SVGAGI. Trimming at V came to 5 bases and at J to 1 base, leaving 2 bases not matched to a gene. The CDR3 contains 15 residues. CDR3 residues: CASSPDRGSNQPQHF. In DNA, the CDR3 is TGTGCCAGCAGTCCGGACAGGGGGAGCAATCAGCCCCAGCATTTT.

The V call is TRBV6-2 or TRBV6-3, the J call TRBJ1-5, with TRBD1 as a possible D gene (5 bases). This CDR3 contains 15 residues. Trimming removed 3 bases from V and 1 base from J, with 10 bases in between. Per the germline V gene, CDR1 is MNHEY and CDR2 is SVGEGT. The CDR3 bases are TGTGCCAGCAGTTATATGGGGCACAGCAATCAGCCCCAGCATTTT. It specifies CASSYMGHSNQPQHF.

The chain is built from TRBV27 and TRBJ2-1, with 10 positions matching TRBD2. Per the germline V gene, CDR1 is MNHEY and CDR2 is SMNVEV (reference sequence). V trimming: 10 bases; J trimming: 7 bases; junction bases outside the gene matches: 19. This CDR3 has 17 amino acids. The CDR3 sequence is CATASPSSSGRGNEQFF. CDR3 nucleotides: TGTGCCACCGCGTCCCCCTCCTCTAGCGGGAGAGGAAATGAGCAGTTCTTC.

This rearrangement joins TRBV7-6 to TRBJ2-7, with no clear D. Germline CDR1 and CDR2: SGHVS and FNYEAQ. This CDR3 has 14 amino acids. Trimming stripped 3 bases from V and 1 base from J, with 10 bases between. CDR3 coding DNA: TGTGCCAGCAGCTTGGCAGTCCTGTCCTACGAGCAGTACTTC. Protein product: CASSLAVLSYEQYF.

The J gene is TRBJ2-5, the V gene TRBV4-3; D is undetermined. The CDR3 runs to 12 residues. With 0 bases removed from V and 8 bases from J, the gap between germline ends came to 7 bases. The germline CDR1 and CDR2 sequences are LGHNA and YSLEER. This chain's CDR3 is CASSQEVYTQYF. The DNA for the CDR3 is TGCGCCAGCAGCCAAGAGGTCTACACCCAGTACTTC.

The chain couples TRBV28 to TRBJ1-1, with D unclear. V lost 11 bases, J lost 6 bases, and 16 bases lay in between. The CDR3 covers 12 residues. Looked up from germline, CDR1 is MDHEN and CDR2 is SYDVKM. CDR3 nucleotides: TGTGCCCATCGCCGGTCCCGCTCTGAAGCTTTCTTT. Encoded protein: CAHRRSRSEAFF.

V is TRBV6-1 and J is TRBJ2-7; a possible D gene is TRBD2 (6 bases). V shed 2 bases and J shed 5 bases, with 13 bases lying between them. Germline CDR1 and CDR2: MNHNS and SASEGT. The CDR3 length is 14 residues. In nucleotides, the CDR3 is TGTGCCAGCAGTGAACAGGGAGGATCGGACGAGCAGTACTTC. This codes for CASSEQGGSDEQYF.

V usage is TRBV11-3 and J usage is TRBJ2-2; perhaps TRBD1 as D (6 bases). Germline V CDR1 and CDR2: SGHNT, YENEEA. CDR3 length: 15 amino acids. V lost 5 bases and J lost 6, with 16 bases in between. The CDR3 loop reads CASSPVAQGSGELFF. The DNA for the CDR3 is TGTGCCAGCAGCCCCGTCGCACAGGGCTCCGGGGAGCTGTTTTTT.